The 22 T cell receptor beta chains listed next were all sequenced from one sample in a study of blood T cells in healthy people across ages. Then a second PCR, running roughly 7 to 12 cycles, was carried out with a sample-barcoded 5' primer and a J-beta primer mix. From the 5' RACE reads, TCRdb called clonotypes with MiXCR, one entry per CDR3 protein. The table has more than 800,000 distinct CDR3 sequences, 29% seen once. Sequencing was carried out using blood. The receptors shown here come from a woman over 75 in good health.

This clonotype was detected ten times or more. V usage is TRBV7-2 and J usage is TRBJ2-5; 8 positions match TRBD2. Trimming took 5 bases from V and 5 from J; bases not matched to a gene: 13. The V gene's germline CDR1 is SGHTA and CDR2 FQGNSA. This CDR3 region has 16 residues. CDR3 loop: CASSRAGAGGGETQYF. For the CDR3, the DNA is TGTGCCAGCAGCCGAGCCGGGGCGGGGGGAGGGGAGACCCAGTACTTC.

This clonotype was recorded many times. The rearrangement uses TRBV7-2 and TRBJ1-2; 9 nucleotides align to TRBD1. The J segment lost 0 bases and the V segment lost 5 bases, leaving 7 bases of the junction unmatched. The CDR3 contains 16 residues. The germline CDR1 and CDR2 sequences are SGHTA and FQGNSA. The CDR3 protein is CASSPTGGPTNYGYTF. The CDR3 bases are TGTGCCAGCAGCCCCACAGGGGGCCCCACTAACTATGGCTACACCTTC.

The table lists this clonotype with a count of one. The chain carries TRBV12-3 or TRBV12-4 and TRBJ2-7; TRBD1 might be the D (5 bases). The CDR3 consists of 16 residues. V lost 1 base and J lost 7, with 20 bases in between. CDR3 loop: CASSLVGRGGVYEQYF. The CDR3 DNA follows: TGTGCCAGCAGTTTAGTTGGTAGGGGCGGTGTATATGAGCAGTACTTC.

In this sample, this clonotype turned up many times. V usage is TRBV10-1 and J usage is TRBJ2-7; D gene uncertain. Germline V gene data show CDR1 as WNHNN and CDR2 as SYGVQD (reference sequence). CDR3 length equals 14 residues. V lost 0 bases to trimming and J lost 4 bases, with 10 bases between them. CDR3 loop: CASSESLVGYEQYF. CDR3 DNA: TGCGCCAGCAGTGAGTCCCTGGTAGGGTACGAGCAGTACTTC.

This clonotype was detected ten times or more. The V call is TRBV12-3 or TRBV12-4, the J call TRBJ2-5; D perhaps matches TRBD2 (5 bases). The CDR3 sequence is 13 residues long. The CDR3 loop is CASTGRSQETQYF. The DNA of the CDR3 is TGTGCGTCGACGGGGAGATCCCAAGAGACCCAGTACTTC.

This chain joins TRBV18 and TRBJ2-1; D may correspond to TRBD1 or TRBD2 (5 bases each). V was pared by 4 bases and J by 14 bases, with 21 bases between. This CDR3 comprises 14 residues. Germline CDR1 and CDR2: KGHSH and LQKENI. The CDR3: CASSLDGAAGWEFF. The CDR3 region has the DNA TGTGCCAGCTCACTCGACGGGGCAGCAGGCTGGGAGTTCTTC.

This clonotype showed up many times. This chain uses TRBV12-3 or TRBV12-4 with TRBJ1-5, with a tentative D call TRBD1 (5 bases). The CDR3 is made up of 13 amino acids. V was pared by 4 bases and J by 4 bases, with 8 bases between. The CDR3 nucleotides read TGTGCCAGCAGTTGGGACGGGAATCAGCCCCAGCATTTT. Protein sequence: CASSWDGNQPQHF.

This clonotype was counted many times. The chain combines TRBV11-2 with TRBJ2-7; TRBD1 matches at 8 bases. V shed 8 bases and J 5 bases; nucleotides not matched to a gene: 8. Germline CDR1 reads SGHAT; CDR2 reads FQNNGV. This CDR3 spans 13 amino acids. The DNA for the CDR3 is TGTGCCAGCTGCGAGACAGGGGCCCACGAGCAGTACTTC. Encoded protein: CASCETGAHEQYF.

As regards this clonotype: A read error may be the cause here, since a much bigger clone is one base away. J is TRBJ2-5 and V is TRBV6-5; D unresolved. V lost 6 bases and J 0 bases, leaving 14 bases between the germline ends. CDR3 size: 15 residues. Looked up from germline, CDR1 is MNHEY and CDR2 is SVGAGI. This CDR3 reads CASRPVFLNQETQYF. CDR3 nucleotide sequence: TGTGCCAGCAGACCAGTGTTCCTCAACCAAGAGACCCAGTACTTC.

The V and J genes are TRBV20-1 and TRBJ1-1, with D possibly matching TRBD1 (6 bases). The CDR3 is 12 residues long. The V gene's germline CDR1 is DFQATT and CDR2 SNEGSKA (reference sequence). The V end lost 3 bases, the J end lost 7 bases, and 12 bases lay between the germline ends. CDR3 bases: TGCAGTGCTAGCGGGGTACAGGGTGAAGCTTTCTTT. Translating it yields CSASGVQGEAFF.

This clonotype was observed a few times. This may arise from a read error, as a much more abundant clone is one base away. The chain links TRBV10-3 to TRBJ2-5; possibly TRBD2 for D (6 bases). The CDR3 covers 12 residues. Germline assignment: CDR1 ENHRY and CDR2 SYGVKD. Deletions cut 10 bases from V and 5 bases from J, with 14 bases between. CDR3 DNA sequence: TGTGCCAGCGGGCGGGGTCGGGAGACCCAGTACTTC. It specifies CASGRGRETQYF.

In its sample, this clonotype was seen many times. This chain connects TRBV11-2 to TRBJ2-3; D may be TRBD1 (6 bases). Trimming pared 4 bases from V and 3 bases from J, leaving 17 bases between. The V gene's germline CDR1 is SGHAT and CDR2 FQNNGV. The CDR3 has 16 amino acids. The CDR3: CASSSRDNLGTDTQYF. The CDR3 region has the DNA TGTGCCAGCAGCTCCCGGGACAATTTGGGGACAGATACGCAGTATTTT.

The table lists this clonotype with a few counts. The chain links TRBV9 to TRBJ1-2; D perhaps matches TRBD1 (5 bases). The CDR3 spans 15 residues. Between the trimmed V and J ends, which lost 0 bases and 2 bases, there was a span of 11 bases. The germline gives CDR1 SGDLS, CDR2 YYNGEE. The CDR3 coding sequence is TGTGCCAGCAGCGTAGGGGACGGAGGGAACTATGGCTACACCTTC. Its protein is CASSVGDGGNYGYTF.

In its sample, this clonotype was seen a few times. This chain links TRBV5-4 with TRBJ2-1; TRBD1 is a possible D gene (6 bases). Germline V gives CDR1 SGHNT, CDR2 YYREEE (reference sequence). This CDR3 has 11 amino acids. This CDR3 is CMAGAYNEQFF. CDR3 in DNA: TGTATGGCAGGGGCCTACAATGAGCAGTTCTTC.

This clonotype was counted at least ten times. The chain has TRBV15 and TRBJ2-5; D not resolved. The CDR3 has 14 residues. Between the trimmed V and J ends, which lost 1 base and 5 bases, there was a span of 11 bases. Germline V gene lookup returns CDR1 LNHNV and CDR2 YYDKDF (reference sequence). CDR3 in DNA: TGTGCCACCAGCAGAGGCGACCAGTACGAGACCCAGTACTTC. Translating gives CATSRGDQYETQYF.

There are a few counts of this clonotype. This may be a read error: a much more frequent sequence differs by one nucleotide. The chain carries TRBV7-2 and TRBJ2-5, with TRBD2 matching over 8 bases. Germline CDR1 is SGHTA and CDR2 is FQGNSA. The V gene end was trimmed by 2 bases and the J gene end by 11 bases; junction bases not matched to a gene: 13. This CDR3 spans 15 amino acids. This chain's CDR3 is CASSLTGLVTPEQYF. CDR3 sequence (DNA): TGTGCCAGCAGCTTAACGGGACTAGTGACGCCTGAGCAGTACTTC.

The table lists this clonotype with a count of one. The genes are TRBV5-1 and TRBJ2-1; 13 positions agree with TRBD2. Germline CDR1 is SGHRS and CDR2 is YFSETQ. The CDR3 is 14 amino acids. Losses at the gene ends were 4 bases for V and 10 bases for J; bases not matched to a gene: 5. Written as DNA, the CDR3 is TGCGCCAGCAGCGGACTAGCGGGAGACGGAGAGCAGTTCTTC. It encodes CASSGLAGDGEQFF.

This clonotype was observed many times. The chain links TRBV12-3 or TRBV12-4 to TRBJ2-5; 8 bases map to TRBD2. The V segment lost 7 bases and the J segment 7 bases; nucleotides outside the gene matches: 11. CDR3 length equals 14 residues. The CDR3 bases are TGTGCCAGCACCTCAAGCGGGGGCTTAGGGACCCAGTACTTC. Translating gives CASTSSGGLGTQYF.

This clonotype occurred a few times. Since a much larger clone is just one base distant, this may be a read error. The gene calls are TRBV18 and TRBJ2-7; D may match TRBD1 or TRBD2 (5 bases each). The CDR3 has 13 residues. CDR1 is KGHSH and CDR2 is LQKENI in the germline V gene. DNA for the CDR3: TGTGCCAGCTCCCGGGGCAGCGACTACGAGCGGTACTTC. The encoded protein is CASSRGSDYERYF.

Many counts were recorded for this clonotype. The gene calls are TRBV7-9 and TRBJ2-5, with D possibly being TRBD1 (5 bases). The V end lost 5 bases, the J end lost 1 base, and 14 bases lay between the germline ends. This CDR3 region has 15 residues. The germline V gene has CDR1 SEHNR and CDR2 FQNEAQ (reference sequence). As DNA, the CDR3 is TGTGCCAGCAGCAGAGATGGGGCATCCCAAGAGACCCAGTACTTC. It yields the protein CASSRDGASQETQYF.

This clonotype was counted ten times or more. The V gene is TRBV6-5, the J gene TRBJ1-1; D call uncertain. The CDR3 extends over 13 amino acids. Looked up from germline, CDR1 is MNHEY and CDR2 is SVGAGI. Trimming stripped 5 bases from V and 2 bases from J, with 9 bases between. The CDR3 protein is CASSETLNTEAFF. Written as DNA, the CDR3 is TGTGCCAGCAGTGAGACCCTTAACACTGAAGCTTTCTTT.

This chain's CDR3 is CSVGMTGGASTSGYTF. CDR3 nucleotides: TGCAGCGTTGGGATGACAGGGGGCGCTTCTACGTCTGGCTACACCTTC. The V and J genes are TRBV29-1 and TRBJ1-2, with 10 nucleotides matching TRBD1. J was trimmed by 7 bases and V by 4 bases; bases with no gene match: 15. The length of the CDR3 is 16 residues. In germline, CDR1 is SQVTM, CDR2 ANQGSEA.